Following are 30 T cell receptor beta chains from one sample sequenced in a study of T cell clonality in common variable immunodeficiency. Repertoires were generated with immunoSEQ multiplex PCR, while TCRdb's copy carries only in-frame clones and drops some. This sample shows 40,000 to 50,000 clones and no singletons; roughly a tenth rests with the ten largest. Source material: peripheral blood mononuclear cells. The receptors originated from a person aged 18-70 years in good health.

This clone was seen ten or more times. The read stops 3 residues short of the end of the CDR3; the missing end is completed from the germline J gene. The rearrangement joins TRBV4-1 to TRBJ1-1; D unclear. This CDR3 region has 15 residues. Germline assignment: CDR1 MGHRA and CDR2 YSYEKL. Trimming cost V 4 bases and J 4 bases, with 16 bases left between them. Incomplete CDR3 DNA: TGCGCCAGCAGCCCAAGGGTTAGTTCCTTCACTGAA. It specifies CASSPRVSSFTE. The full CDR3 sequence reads CASSPRVSSFTEAFF.

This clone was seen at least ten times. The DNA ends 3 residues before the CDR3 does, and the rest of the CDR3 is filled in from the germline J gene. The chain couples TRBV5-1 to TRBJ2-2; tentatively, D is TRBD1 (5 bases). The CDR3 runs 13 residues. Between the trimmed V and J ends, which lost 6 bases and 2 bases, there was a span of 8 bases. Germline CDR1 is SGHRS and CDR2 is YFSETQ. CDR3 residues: CASKQDNTGELFF. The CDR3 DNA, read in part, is TGCGCCAGCAAACAGGACAACACCGGGGAG.

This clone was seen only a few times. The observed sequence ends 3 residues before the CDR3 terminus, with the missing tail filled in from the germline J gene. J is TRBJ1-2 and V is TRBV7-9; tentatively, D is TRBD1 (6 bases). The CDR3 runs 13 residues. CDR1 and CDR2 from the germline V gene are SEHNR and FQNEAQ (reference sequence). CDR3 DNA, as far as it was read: TGTGCCAGCAAAGGGGGGGCATGGAATGAC. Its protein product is CASKGGAWND. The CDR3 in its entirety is CASKGGAWNDYTF.

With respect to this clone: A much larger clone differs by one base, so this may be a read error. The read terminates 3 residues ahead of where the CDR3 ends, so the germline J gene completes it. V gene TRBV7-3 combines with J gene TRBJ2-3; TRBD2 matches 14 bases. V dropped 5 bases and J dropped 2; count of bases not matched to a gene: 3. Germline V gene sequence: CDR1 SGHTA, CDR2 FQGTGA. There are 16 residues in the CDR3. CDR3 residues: CASSPGLAGATDTQYF. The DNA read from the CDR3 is TGTGCCAGCAGCCCGGGACTAGCGGGGGCCACAGATACG.

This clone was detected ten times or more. The sequenced CDR3 bases are TGTGCCAGTACCCGACCCACTAGCGGGCTTTACAATGAG. This translates into CASTRPTSGLYNE. The whole CDR3 reads CASTRPTSGLYNEQFF. The J gene is TRBJ2-1, the V gene TRBV19, with 9 bases matching TRBD2. Coverage ceases 3 residues before the CDR3 finishes, and the germline J gene fills in the end. Trimming at V came to 7 bases and at J to 4 bases, leaving 11 bases not matched to a gene. The germline V gene has CDR1 LNHDA and CDR2 SQIVND (reference sequence). The CDR3 runs to 16 residues.

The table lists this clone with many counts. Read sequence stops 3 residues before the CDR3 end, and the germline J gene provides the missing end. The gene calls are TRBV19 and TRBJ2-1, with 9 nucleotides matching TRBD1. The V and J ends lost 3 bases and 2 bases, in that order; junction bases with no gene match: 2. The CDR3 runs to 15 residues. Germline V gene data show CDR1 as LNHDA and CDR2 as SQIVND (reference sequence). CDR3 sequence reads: CASSIGQGTYNEQFF. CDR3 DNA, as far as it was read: TGTGCCAGTAGTATTGGACAGGGGACCTACAATGAG.

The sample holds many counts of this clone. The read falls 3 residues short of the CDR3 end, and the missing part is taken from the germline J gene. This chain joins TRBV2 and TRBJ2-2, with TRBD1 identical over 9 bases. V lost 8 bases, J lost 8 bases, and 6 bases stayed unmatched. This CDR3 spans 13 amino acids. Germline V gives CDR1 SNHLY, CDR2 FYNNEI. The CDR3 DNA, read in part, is TGTGCCAGCCGGGACAGGGAGGTGGGGGAG. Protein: CASRDREVGE. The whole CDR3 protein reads CASRDREVGELFF.

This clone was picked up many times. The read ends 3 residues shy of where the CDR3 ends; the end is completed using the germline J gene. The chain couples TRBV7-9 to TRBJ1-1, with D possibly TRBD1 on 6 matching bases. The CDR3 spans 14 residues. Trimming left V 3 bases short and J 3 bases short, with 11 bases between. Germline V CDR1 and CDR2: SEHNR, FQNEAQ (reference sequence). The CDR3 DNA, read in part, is TGTGCCAGCAGCTTCGCACAGGGCTACACTGAA. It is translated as CASSFAQGYTE. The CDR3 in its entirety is CASSFAQGYTEAFF.

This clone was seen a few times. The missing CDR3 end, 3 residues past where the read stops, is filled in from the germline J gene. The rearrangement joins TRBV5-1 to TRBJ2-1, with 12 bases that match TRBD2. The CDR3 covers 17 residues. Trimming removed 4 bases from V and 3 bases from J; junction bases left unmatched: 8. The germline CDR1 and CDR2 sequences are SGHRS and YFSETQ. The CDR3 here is CASSPGLAGNFYNEQFF. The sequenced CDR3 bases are TGCGCCAGCAGCCCAGGACTAGCGGGGAACTTCTACAATGAG.

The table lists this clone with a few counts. CDR3 region: CASSPQGASNQPQHF. The DNA read from the CDR3 is TGTGCCAGCTCACCACAGGGGGCGAGCAATCAGCCC. This chain uses TRBV18 with TRBJ1-5, with 7 bases fitting TRBD1. The CDR3 end lies 3 residues beyond the end of the read and is filled in from the germline J gene. Trimming removed 1 base from V and 1 base from J; junction bases left unmatched: 1. CDR3 length equals 15 residues. Germline-derived CDR1 and CDR2 are KGHSH and LQKENI. Full variable domain (remainder filled in from reference TRBV18 and TRBJ1-5): NAGVMQNPRHLVRRRGQEARLRCSPMKGHSHVYWYRQLPEEGLKFMVYLQKENIIDESGMPKERFSAEFPKEGPSILRIQQVVRGDSAAYFCASSPQGASNQPQHFGDGTRLSIL.

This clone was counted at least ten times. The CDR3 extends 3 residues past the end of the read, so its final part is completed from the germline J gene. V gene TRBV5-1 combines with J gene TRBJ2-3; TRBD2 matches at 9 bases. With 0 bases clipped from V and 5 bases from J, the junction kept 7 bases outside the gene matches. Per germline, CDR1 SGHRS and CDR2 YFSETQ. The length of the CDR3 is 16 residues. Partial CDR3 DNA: TGCGCCAGCAGCTTGGTTAGCGGGAGCGTAGGAGATACG. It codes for CASSLVSGSVGDT. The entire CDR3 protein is CASSLVSGSVGDTQYF.

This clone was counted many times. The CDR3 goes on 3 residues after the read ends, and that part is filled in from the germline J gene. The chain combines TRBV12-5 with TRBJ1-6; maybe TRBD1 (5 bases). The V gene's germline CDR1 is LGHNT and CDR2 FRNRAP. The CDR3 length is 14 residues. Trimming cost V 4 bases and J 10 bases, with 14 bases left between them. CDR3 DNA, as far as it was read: TGTGCTAGTGGTTCGGCGGGGCGTAAATCACCC. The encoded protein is CASGSAGRKSP. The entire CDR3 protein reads CASGSAGRKSPLHF.

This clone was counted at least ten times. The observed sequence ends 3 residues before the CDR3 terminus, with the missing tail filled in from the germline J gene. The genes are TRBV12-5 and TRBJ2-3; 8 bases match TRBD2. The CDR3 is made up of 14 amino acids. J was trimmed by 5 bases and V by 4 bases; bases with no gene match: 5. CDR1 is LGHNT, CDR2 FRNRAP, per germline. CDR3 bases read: TGTGCTAGTGGTTCTGGTCTAGCGGGAGATACG. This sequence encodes CASGSGLAGDT. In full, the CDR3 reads CASGSGLAGDTQYF.

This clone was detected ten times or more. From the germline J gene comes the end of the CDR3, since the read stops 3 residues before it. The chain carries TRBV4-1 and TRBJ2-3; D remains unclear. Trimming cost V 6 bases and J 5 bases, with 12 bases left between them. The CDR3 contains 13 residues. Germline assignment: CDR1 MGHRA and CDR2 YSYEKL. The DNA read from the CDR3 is TGCGCCAGCAGGCTAGGCACGGGAGATACG. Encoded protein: CASRLGTGDT. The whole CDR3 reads CASRLGTGDTQYF.

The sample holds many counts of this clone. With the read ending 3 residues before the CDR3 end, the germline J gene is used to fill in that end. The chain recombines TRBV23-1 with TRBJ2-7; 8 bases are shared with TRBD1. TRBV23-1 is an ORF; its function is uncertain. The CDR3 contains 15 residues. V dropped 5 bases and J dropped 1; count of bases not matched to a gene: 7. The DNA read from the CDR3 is TGCGCCAGCAGTGCAACAGGGGGTTTTTCCTACGAG. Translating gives CASSATGGFSYE. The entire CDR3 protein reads CASSATGGFSYEQYF.

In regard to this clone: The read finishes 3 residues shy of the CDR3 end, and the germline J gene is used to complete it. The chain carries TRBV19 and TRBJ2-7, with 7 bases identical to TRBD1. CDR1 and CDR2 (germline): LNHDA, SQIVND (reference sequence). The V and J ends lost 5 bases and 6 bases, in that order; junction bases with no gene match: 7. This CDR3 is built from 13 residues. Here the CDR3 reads CASSAGTVSEQYF. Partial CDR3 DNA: TGTGCCAGTAGTGCCGGGACAGTCTCCGAG.

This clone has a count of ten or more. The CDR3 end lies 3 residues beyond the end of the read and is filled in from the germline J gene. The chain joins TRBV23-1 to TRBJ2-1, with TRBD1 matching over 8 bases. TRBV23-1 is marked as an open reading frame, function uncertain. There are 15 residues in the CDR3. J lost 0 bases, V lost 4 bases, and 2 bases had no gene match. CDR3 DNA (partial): TGCGCCAGCAGTCCCAGGGGGCGCTCCTACAATGAG. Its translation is CASSPRGRSYNE. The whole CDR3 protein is CASSPRGRSYNEQFF.

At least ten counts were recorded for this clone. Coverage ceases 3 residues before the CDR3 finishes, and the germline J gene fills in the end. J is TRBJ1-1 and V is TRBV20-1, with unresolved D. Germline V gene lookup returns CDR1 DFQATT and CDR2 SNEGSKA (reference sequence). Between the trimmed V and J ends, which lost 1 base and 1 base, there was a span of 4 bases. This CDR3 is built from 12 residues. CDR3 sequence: CSARGGNTEAFF. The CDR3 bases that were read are TGCAGTGCTAGAGGAGGGAACACTGAA.

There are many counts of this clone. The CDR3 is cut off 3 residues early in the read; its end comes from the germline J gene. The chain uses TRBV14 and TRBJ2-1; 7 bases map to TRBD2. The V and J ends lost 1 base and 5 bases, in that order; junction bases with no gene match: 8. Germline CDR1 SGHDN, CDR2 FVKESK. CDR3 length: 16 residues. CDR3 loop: CASSQAGPSGHNEQFF. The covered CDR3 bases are TGTGCCAGCAGCCAAGCTGGGCCTAGCGGACACAATGAG.

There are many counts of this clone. The CDR3 protein is CSVSRGNEKLFF. The sequenced part of the CDR3 DNA is TGCAGCGTTAGCCGCGGTAATGAAAAA. This chain links TRBV29-1 with TRBJ1-4; D is unclear. The observed sequence ends 3 residues before the CDR3 terminus, with the missing tail filled in from the germline J gene. V lost 5 bases and J lost 4, with 8 bases in between. Germline CDR1 SQVTM, CDR2 ANQGSEA. This CDR3 spans 12 amino acids.

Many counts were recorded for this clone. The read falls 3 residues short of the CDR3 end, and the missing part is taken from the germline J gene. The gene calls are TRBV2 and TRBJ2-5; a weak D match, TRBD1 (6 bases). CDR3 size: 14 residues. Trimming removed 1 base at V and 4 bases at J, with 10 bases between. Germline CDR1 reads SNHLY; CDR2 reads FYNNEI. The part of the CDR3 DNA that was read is TGTGCCAGCAGTGAAGAGGCCAGGGGAGAGACC. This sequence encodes CASSEEARGET. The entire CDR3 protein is CASSEEARGETQYF.

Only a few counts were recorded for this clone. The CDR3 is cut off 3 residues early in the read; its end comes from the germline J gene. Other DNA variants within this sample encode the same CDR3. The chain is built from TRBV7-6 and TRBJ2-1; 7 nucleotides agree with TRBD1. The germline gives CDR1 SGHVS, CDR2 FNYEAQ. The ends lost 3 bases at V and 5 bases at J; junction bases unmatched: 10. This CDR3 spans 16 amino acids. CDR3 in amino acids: CASSLTGLKDNNEQFF. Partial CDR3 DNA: TGTGCCAGCAGCTTGACAGGGTTGAAGGATAACAATGAG.

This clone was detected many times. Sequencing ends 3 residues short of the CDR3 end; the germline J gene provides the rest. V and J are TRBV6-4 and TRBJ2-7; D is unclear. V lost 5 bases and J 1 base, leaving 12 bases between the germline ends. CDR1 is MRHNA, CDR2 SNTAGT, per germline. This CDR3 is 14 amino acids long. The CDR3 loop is CASSYTFGSYEQYF. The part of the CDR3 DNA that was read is TGTGCCAGCAGTTATACCTTCGGGTCCTACGAG.

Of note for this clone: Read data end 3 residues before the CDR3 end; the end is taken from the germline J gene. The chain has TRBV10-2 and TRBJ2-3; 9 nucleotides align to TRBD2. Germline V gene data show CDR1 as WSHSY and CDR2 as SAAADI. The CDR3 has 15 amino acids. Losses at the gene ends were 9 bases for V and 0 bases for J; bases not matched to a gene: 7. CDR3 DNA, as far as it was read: TGCGCCAGGTCAGATAGCGGGAGCAGCACAGATACG. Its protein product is CARSDSGSSTDT. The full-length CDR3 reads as CARSDSGSSTDTQYF.

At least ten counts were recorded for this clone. CDR3 residues: CASSFPPDEQFF. The CDR3 DNA, read in part, is TGCGCCAGCAGTTTCCCCCCCGATGAG. The V gene is TRBV5-1, the J gene TRBJ2-1; D unresolved. The read is 3 residues too short to cover the CDR3 end, so that end is filled in from the germline J gene. The V end was cut by 5 bases, the J end by 8 bases, with 11 bases between. The CDR3 runs 12 residues. Germline V gene lookup returns CDR1 SGHRS and CDR2 YFSETQ.

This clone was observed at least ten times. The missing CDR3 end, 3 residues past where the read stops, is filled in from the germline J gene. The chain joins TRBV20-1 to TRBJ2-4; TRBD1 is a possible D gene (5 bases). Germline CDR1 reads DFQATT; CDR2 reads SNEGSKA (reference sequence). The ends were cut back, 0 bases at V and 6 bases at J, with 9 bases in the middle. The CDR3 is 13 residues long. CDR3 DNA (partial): TGCAGTGCTAGAGAAACAGGCACAAACATT. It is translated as CSARETGTNI. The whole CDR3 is CSARETGTNIQYF.

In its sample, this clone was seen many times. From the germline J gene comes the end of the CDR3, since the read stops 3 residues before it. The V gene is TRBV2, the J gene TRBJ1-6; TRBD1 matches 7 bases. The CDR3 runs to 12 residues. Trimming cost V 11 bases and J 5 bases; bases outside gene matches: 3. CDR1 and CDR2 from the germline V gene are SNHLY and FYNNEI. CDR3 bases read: TGTGCCGCTGGGACAGATAATTCACCC. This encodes CAAGTDNSP. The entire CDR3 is CAAGTDNSPLHF.

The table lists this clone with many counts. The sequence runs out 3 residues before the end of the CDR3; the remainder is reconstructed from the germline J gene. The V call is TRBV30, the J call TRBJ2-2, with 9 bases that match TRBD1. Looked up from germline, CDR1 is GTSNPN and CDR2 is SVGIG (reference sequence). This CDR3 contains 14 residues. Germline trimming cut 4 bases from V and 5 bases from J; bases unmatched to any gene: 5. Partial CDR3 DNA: TGTGCCTGGATTGGGACAGGGATAACCGGGGAG. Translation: CAWIGTGITGE. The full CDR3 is CAWIGTGITGELFF.

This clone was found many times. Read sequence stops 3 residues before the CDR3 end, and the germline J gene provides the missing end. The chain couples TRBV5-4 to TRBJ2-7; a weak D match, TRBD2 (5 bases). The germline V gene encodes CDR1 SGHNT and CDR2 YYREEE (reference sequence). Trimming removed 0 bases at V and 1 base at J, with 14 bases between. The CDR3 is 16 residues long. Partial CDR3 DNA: TGTGCCAGCAGCTTGGGAGCAGCGGTCAGTTCCTACGAG. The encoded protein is CASSLGAAVSSYE. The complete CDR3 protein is CASSLGAAVSSYEQYF.

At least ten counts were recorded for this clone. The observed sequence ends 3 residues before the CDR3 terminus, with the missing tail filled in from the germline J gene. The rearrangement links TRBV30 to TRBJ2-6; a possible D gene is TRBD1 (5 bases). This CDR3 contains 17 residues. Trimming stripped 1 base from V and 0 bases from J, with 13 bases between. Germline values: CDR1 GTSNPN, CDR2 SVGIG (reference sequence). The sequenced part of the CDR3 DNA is TGTGCCTGGAGTGGTCAGGGTTCCAACTCTGGGGCCAACGTC. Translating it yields CAWSGQGSNSGANV. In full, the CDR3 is CAWSGQGSNSGANVLTF.